This T cell receptor (beta chain) is from a study of cytomegalovirus exposure and HLA in healthy donors. General observations from the study: Specific recognition of CMV antigens was confirmed in vitro for a few chains (all CMV-associated). For presence/absence analyses, sequencing depth was assumed to be roughly uniform across donors. TCR beta chains associated with HLA were, in a later analysis, more clonally expanded than equally common others.

This clone was observed once. Its antigen remains unknown. Trimming cost V 0 bases and J 9 bases, with 15 bases left between them. Germline CDR1 and CDR2: MNHGY and SAAAGT. The CDR3 covers 15 residues. In the PCR, 60 Vbeta and 13 Jbeta primers were used. The authors' processing: Among the unique TCR beta chains that a later analysis counted, 70 million to 85 million in all, 9.5 million to 11 million were shared. Sequenced by immunoSEQ multiplex PCR; TCRdb stores in-frame clones only, minus some. V and J calls and clone size are copied from that table; D and trimming were computed from the DNA. The sample records 200,000 to 300,000 clones, roughly 81% being singletons.

The source of this sequence is a woman aged 40 to 50 in good health and CMV-seropositive. The sequenced sample consisted of PBMCs. V gene TRBV6-8 combines with J gene TRBJ2-1, with D perhaps TRBD2 (6 bases). CDR3: CASSYSESSEGEQFF. CDR3 nucleotides: TGTGCCAGCAGTTACTCGGAATCCTCGGAGGGTGAGCAGTTCTTC.